The 7 T cell receptor beta chains listed next were all sequenced from one sample in a study of shared clonotypes between healthy human individuals. Sequencing used immunoSEQ multiplex PCR; TCRdb keeps in-frame clones, though not all of them. In the table there are around 2.5 million clones, 90% to 95% of which are singletons. Sequences were obtained from naive CD4+ T cells from PBMCs. Subset indicated: CD45RA+ positively selected. All receptors derive from a man younger than 35 in good health. Some clones in this sample may be carry-over from other donors' samples.

Regarding this clone: Other DNA sequences in the same sample also yield this CDR3. V is TRBV5-1 and J is TRBJ1-5; D is unclear. V lost 0 bases and J 4 bases, leaving 11 bases between the germline ends. The CDR3 spans 15 residues. Per the germline V gene, CDR1 is SGHRS and CDR2 is YFSETQ. In DNA, the CDR3 is TGCGCCAGCAGCTTGGAAGGCGTGGGGAATCAGCCCCAGCATTTT. Amino acid sequence: CASSLEGVGNQPQHF.

The V call is TRBV9, the J call TRBJ2-2; D might be TRBD2 (6 bases). This CDR3 contains 16 residues. V was shortened by 0 bases and J by 0 bases, with 9 bases between the two germline ends. Germline V gene data show CDR1 as SGDLS and CDR2 as YYNGEE. The CDR3: CASSVGLATNTGELFF. The CDR3 nucleotides are TGTGCCAGCAGCGTAGGGCTAGCGACGAACACCGGGGAGCTGTTTTTT. Variable domain in full (rest from reference TRBV9 and TRBJ2-2): DSGVTQTPKHLITATGQRVTLRCSPRSGDLSVYWYQQSLDQGLQFLIQYYNGEERAKGNILERFSAQQFPDLHSELNLSSLELGDSALYFCASSVGLATNTGELFFGEGSRLTVL.

The rearrangement links TRBV10-3 to TRBJ2-3; weak D call: TRBD2 (6 bases). V gave up 8 bases and J gave up 2 bases, with 11 bases separating them. The CDR3 is 13 amino acids. Germline CDR1 ENHRY, CDR2 SYGVKD. This CDR3 reads CAIGPRDTDTQYF. In DNA form, the CDR3 reads TGTGCCATCGGACCGCGGGACACAGATACGCAGTATTTT.

The chain couples TRBV5-1 to TRBJ2-1; 8 bases align to TRBD1. The CDR3 has 15 residues. Germline CDR1 and CDR2: SGHRS and YFSETQ. J was trimmed by 7 bases and V by 1 base; bases with no gene match: 7. DNA for the CDR3: TGCGCCAGCAGCTTGACAGGGGGTACACTTAATGAGCAGTTCTTC. It encodes CASSLTGGTLNEQFF.

The CDR3 reads CASSIRRTGGGLNTEAFF. The CDR3 DNA sequence: TGTGCCAGCAGCATAAGACGGACAGGGGGCGGATTGAACACTGAAGCTTTCTTT. The rearrangement uses TRBV7-8 and TRBJ1-1, with TRBD1 identical over 11 bases. Germline CDR1 and CDR2: SGHVS and FQNEAQ. Trimming took 5 bases from V and 0 from J; bases not matched to a gene: 11. The CDR3 extends over 18 amino acids.

The chain uses TRBV27 and TRBJ1-2, with TRBD1 as a possible D gene (5 bases). The CDR3 spans 15 residues. The V and J ends lost 0 bases and 0 bases respectively, with 8 bases between them. Per the germline V gene, CDR1 is MNHEY and CDR2 is SMNVEV (reference sequence). The CDR3 bases are TGTGCCAGCAGTTTATCGCGGGGGGCTAACTATGGCTACACCTTC. This sequence encodes CASSLSRGANYGYTF.

The genes are TRBV6-5 and TRBJ2-7, with TRBD2 matching 8 bases. Per the germline V gene, CDR1 is MNHEY and CDR2 is SVGAGI. This CDR3 region has 13 residues. The J segment lost 3 bases and the V segment lost 7 bases, leaving 5 bases of the junction unmatched. The CDR3 here is CASTQAGVYEQYF. CDR3 nucleotide sequence: TGTGCCAGCACCCAAGCGGGGGTCTACGAGCAGTACTTC.